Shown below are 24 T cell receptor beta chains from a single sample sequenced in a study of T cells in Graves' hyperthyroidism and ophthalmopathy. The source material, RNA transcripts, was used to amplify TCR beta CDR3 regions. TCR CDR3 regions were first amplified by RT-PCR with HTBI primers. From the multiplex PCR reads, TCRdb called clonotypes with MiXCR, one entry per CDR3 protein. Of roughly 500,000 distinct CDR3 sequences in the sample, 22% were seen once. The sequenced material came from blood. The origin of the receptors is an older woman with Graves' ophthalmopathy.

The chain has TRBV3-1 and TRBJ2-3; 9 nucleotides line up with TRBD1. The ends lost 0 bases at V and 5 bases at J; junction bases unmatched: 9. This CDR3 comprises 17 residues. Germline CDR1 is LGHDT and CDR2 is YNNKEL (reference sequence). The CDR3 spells CASSQDLIWDREDTQYF. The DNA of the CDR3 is TGTGCCAGCAGCCAAGATCTAATATGGGACAGGGAAGATACGCAGTATTTT.

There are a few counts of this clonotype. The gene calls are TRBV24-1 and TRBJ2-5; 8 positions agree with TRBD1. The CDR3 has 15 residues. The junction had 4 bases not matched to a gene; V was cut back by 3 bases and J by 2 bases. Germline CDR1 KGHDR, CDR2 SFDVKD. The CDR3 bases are TGTGCCACCAGTGATCCCGACAGGGGTCAAGAGACCCAGTACTTC. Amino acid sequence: CATSDPDRGQETQYF.

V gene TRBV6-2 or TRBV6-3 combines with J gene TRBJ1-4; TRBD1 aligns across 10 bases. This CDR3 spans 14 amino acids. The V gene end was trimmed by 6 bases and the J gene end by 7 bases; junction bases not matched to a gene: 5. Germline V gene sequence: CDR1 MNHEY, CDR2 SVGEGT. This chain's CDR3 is CASSRQGAREKLFF. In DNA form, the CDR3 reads TGTGCCAGCAGCAGACAGGGGGCGCGTGAAAAACTGTTTTTT.

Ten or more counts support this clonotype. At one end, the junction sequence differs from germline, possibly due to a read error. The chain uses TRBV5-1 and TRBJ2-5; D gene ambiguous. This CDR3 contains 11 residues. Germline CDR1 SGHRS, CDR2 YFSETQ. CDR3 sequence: CASSFKETQYF. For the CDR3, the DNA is TGTGCCAGCAGTTTTAAAGAGACCCAGTACTTC. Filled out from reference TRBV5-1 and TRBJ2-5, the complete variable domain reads KAGVTQTPRYLIKTRGQQVTLSCSPISGHRSVSWYQQTPGQGLQFLFEYFSETQRNKGNFPGRFSGRQFSNSRSEMNVSTLELGDSALYLCASSFKETQYFGPGTRLLVL.

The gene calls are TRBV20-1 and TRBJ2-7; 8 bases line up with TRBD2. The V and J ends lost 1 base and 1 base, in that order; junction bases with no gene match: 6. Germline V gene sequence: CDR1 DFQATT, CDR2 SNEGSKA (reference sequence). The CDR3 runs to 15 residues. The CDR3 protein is CSARAGGGESYEQYF. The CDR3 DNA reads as TGCAGTGCTAGAGCGGGAGGGGGTGAATCCTACGAGCAGTACTTC.

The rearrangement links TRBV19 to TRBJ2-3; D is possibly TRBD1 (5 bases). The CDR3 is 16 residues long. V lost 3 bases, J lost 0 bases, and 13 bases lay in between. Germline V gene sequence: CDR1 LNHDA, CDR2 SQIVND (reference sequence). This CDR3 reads CASSMGWTLSTDTQYF. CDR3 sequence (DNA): TGTGCCAGTAGTATGGGGTGGACACTAAGCACAGATACGCAGTATTTT.

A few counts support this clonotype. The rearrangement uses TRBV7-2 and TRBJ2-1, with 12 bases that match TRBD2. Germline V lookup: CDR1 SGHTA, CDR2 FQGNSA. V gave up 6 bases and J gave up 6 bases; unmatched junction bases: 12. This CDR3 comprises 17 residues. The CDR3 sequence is CASRRTGGLAGLNEQFF. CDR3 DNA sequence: TGTGCCAGCAGAAGAACGGGGGGACTAGCGGGTCTCAATGAGCAGTTCTTC.

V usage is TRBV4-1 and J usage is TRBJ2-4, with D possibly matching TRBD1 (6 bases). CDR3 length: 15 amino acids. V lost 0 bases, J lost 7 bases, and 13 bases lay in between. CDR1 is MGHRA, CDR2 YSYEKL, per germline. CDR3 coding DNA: TGCGCCAGCAGCCAAGACCAGGGGAGAGGCAACATTCAGTACTTC. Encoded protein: CASSQDQGRGNIQYF.

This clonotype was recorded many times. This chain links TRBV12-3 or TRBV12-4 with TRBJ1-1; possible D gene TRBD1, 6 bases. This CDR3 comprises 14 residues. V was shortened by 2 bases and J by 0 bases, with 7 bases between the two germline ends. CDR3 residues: CASSLQGMNTEAFF. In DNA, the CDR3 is TGTGCCAGCAGTTTACAGGGGATGAACACTGAAGCTTTCTTT.

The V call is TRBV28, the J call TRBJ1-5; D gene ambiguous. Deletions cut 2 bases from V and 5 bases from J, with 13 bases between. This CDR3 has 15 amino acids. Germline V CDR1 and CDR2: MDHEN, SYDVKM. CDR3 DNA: TGTGCCAGCAGTTTACTGACTCCCGGACATCAGCCCCAGCATTTT. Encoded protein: CASSLLTPGHQPQHF.

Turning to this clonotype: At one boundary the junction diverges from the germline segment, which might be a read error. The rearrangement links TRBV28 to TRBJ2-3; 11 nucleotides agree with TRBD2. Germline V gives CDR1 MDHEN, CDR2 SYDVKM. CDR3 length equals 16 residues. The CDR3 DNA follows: TGTGCCAGCAGTGTACTAGCGGGAGCCGTGGCAGATACGCGGTATTTT. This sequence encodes CASSVLAGAVADTRYF.

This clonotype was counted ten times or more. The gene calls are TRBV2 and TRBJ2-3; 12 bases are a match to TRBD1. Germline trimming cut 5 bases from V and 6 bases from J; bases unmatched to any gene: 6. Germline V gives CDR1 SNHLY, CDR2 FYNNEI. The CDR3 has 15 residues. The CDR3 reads CASSPGQGALDTQYF. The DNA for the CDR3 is TGTGCCAGCAGTCCGGGACAGGGGGCTTTGGATACGCAGTATTTT.

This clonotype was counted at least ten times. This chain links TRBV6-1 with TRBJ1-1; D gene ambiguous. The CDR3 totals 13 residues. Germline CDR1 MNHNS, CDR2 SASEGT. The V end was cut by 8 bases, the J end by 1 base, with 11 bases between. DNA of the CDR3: TGTGCCAGCCGGGCCACTCAGAACACTGAAGCTTTCTTT. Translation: CASRATQNTEAFF.

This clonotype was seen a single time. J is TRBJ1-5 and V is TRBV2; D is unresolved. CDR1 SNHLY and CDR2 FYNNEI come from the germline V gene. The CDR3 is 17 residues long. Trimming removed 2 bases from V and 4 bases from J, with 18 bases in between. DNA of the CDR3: TGTGCCAGCAGTGAATGGCCGTGGAATCCCACTAATCAGCCCCAGCATTTT. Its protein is CASSEWPWNPTNQPQHF.

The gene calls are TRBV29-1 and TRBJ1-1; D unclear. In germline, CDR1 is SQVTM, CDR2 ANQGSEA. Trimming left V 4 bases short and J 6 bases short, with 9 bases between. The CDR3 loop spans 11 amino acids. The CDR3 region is CSVGFGAEAFF. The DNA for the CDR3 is TGCAGCGTTGGGTTTGGCGCTGAAGCTTTCTTT.

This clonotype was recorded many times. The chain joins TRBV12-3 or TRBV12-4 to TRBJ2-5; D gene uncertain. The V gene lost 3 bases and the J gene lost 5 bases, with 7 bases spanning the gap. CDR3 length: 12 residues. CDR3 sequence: CASSFMRETQYF. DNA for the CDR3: TGTGCCAGCAGTTTTATGAGGGAGACCCAGTACTTC.

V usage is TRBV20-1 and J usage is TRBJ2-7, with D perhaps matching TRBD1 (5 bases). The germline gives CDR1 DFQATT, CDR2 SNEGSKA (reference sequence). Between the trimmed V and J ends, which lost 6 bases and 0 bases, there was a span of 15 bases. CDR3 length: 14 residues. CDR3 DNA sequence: TGCAGTGCCCTACAGGCTGCCTACTCCTACGAGCAGTACTTC. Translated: CSALQAAYSYEQYF.

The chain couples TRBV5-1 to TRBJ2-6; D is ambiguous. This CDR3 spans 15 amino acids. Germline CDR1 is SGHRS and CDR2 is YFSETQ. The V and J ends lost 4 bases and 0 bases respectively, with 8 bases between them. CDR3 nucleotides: TGCGCCAGCAGCGCACAGCCCTCTGGGGCCAACGTCCTGACTTTC. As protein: CASSAQPSGANVLTF.

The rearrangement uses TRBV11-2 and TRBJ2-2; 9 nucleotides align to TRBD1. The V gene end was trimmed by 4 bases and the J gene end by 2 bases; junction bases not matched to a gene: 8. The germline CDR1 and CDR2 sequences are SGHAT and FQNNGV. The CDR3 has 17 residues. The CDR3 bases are TGTGCCAGCAGCTGGGTAACAGGGGGCGGAAACACCGGGGAGCTGTTTTTT. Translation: CASSWVTGGGNTGELFF. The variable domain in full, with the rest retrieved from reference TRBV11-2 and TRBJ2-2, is EAGVAQSPRYKIIEKRQSVAFWCNPISGHATLYWYQQILGQGPKLLIQFQNNGVVDDSQLPKDRFSAERLKGVDSTLKIQPAKLEDSAVYLCASSWVTGGGNTGELFFGEGSRLTVL.

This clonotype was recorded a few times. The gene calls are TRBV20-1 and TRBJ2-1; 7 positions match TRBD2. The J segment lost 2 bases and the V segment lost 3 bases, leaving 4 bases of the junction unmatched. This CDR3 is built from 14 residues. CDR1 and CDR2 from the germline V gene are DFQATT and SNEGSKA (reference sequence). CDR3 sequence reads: CSASSLAAYNEQFF. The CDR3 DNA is TGCAGTGCTAGTAGTCTAGCGGCCTACAATGAGCAGTTCTTC.

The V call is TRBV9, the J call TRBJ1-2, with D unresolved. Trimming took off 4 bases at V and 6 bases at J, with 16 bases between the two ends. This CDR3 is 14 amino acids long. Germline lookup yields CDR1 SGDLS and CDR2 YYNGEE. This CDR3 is CASSPRVGNDGYTF. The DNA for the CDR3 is TGTGCCAGCAGCCCTCGTGTAGGGAACGATGGCTACACCTTC.

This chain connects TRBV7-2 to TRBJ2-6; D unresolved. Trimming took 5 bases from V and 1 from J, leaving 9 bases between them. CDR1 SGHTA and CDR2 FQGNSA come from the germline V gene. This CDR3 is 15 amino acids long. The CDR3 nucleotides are TGTGCCAGCAGCCCAAATCTGTCTGGGGCCAACGTCCTGACTTTC. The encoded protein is CASSPNLSGANVLTF.

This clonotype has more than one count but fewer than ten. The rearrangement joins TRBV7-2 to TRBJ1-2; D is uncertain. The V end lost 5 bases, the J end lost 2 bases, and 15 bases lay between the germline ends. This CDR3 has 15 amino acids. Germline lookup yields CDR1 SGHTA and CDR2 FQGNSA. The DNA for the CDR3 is TGTGCCAGCAGCACACGCGCGGGAGGGAACTATGGCTACACCTTC. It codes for CASSTRAGGNYGYTF.

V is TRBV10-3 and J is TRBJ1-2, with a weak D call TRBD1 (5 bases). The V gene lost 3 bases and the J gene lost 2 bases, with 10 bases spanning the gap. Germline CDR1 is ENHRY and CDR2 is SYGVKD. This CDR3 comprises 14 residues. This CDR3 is CAISDLAGNYGYTF. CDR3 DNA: TGTGCCATCAGTGATTTGGCAGGGAACTATGGCTACACCTTC.